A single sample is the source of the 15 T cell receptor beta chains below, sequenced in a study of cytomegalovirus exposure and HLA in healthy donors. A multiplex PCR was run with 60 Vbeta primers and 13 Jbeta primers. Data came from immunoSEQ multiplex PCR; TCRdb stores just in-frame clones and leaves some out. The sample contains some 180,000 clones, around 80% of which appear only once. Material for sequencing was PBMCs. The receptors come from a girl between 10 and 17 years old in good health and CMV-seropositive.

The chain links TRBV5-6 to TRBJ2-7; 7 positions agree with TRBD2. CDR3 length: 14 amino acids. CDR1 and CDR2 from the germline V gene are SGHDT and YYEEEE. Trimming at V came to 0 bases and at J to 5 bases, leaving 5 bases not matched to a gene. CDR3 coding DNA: TGTGCCAGCAGCTTGGGTGGGAGGGCCCACGAGCAGTACTTC. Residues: CASSLGGRAHEQYF.

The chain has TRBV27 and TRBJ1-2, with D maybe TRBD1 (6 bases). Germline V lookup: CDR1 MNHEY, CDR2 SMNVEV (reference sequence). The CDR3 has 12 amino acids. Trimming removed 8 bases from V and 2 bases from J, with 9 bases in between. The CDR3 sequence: CASSGHNYGYTF. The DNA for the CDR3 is TGTGCCAGCTCGGGACACAACTATGGCTACACCTTC.

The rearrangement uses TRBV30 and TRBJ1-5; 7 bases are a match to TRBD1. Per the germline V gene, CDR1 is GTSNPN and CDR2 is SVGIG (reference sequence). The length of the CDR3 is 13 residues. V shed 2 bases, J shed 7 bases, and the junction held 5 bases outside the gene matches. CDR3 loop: CAWSRQGGQPQHF. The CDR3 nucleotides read TGTGCCTGGAGTCGACAGGGCGGGCAGCCCCAGCATTTT.

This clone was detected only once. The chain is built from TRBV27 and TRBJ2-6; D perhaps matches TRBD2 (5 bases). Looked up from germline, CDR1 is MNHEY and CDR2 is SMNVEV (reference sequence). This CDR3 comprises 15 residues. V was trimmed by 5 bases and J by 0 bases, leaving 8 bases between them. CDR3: CASSHEGSGANVLTF. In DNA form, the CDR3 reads TGTGCCAGCAGTCACGAGGGCTCTGGGGCCAACGTCCTGACTTTC.

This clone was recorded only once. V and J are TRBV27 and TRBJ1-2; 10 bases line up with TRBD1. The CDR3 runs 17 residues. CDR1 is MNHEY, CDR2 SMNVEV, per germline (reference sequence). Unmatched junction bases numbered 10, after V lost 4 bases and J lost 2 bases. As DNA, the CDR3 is TGTGCCAGCAGTTCTCGGGACAGGGGCTTGTCAAACTATGGCTACACCTTC. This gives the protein CASSSRDRGLSNYGYTF.

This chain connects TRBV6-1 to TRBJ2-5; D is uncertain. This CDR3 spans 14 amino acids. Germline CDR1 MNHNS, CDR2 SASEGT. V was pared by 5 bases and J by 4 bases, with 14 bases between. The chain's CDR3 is CASSSRQVVETQYF. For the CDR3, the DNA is TGTGCCAGCAGTTCCCGGCAGGTTGTAGAGACCCAGTACTTC.

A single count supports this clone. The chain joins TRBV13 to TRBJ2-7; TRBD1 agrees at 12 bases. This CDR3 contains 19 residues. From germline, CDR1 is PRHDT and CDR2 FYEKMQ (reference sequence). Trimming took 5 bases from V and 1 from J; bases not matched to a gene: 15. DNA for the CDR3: TGTGCCAGCAGCAGCCAACCGGGACAGGGGGCGGGGTGGTCCTACGAGCAGTACTTC. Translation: CASSSQPGQGAGWSYEQYF.

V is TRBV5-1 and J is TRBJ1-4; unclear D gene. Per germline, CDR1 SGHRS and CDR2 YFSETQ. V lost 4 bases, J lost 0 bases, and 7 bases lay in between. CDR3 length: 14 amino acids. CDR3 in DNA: TGCGCCAGCAGCCCGGTTACAACTAATGAAAAACTGTTTTTT. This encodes CASSPVTTNEKLFF.

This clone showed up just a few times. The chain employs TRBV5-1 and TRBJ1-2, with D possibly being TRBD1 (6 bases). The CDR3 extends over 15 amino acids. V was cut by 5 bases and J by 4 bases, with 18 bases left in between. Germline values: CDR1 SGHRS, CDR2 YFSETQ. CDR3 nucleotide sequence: TGCGCCAGCAGTCTTGCCCCAGGGGTAGGCTATGGCTACACCTTC. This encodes CASSLAPGVGYGYTF.

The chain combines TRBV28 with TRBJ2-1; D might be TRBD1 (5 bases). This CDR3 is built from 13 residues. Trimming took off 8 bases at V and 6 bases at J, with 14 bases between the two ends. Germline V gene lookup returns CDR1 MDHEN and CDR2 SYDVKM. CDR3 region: CASSAPGANEQFF. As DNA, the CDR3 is TGTGCCAGCTCGGCCCCTGGGGCCAATGAGCAGTTCTTC. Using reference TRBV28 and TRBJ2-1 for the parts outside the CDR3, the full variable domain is DVKVTQSSRYLVKRTGEKVFLECVQDMDHENMFWYRQDPGLGLRLIYFSYDVKMKEKGDIPEGYSVSREKKERFSLILESASTNQTSMYLCASSAPGANEQFFGPGTRLTVL.

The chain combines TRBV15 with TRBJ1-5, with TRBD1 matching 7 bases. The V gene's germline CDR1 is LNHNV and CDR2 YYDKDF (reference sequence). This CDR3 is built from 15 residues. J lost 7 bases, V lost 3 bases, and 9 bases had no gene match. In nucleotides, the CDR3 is TGTGCCACCAGCAGCCGCCGGGACAGTGAACAGCCCCAGCATTTT. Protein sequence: CATSSRRDSEQPQHF.

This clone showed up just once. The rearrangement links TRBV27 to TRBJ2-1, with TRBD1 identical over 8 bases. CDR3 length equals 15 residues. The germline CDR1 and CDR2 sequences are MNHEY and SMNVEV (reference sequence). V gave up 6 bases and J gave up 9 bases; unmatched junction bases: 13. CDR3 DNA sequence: TGTGCCAGCAGCATGGTACGGACAGGGAGGAGTGAGCAGTTCTTC. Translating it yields CASSMVRTGRSEQFF.

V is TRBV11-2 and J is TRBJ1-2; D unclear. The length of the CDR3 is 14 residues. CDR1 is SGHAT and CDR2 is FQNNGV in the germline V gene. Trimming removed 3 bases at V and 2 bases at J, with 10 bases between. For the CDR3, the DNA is TGTGCCAGCAGCTTGAGGAGCGCCAACTATGGCTACACCTTC. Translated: CASSLRSANYGYTF.

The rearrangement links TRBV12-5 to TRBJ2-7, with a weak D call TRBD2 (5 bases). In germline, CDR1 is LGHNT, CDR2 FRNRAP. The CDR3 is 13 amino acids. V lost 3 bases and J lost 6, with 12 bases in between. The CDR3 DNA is TGTGCTAGTGGTTTTGACCGGGGTGGCGAGCAGTACTTC. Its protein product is CASGFDRGGEQYF.

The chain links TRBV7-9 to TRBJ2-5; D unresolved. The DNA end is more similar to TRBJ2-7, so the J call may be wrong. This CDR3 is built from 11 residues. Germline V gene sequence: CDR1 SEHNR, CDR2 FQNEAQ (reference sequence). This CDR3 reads CASSLSYEQYF. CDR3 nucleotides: TGTGCCAGCAGCCTCTCCTACGAGCAGTACTTC.